The clone carrying this T cell receptor (beta chain) showed up many times. The sample's time point: pre-sensitization, week 0. Treatment given: therapeutic diphenylcyclopropenone sensitization with weekly scalp DPC. TCRdb reprocessed the RACE reads via MiXCR and lists one record per CDR3 protein. The table has some 400,000 distinct CDR3 sequences, approximately 5% seen once. The sample originates from a study of human T cells and chemical hapten exposure. This CDR3 region has 13 residues. Trimming shortened V by 2 bases and J by 11 bases, and 10 bases separated the two germline ends. Germline CDR1 reads SGHTA; CDR2 reads FQGNSA.

The specimen was whole blood, collected in connection with sensitization to the hapten diphenylcyclopropenone (DPC). This sequence was found in a woman aged 50 to 60 with alopecia areata. Some clones in this sample may be carry-over from other donors' samples. V is TRBV7-2 and J is TRBJ1-6, with D uncertain. CDR3 sequence reads: CASSLLNGTPLHF. DNA of the CDR3: TGTGCCAGCAGCTTATTAAACGGAACACCCCTCCACTTT.